Presented here are 8 T cell receptor beta chains from one specimen sequenced in a study of blood T cell repertoires in COVID-19. Data came from immunoSEQ multiplex PCR; TCRdb stores just in-frame clones and leaves some out. The sample has 54,000 or so clones, over 80% seen once. The source material was peripheral blood. The receptors were sampled from a human donor in a cohort sampled during active COVID-19.

The CDR3 DNA reads TGTGCCAGCAGTTACCTGGTGGAGGGGACTGAAGCTTTCTTT. Protein sequence: CASSYLVEGTEAFF. The chain links TRBV6-2 or TRBV6-3 to TRBJ1-1, with D tentatively TRBD1 (5 bases). The CDR3 extends over 14 amino acids. Germline V gene lookup returns CDR1 MNHEY and CDR2 SVGEGT. V was clipped by 2 bases and J by 5 bases, with 12 bases between them.

The CDR3 region has the DNA TGTGCCAGCTCACCACCGGGAGCTGGCACAGATACGCAGTATTTT. This sequence encodes CASSPPGAGTDTQYF. The V and J genes are TRBV18 and TRBJ2-3, with TRBD2 as a possible D gene (5 bases). V was pared by 0 bases and J by 1 base, with 8 bases between. The CDR3 loop spans 15 amino acids. Germline V CDR1 and CDR2: KGHSH, LQKENI.

This clone was seen once. This sequence joins TRBV4-3 and TRBJ2-3; no definite D call. Germline CDR1 is LGHNA and CDR2 is YSLEER. CDR3 length: 15 amino acids. V was trimmed by 0 bases and J by 0 bases, leaving 7 bases between them. The CDR3 here is CASSQDLSSTDTQYF. For the CDR3, the DNA is TGCGCCAGCAGCCAAGATCTCTCTAGCACAGATACGCAGTATTTT.

The rearrangement joins TRBV9 to TRBJ2-1; D may be TRBD2 (6 bases). CDR3 length equals 16 residues. Germline V gene lookup returns CDR1 SGDLS and CDR2 YYNGEE. Trimming cost V 0 bases and J 2 bases, with 12 bases left between them. Here the CDR3 reads CASSVVALATYNEQFF. CDR3 sequence (DNA): TGTGCCAGCAGCGTAGTTGCACTAGCCACCTACAATGAGCAGTTCTTC.

The chain carries TRBV6-6 and TRBJ1-2, with no clear D. CDR1 MNHNY and CDR2 SVGAGI come from the germline V gene (reference sequence). The CDR3 loop spans 14 amino acids. Trimming removed 7 bases at V and 1 base at J, with 13 bases between. This CDR3 reads CASILVPNNYGYTF. CDR3 DNA sequence: TGTGCCAGCATTTTAGTACCGAATAACTATGGCTACACCTTC.

CDR3 residues: CASSIIPSRGGLTRRAEQYF. The CDR3 nucleotides read TGTGCCAGTAGTATCATTCCCTCGAGGGGGGGCCTGACTCGCCGAGCGGAGCAGTACTTC. This chain uses TRBV19 with TRBJ2-7; perhaps TRBD2 as D (7 bases). Trimming cost V 3 bases and J 7 bases, with 34 bases left between them. The CDR3 covers 20 residues. Germline V gives CDR1 LNHDA, CDR2 SQIVND (reference sequence). Variable domain in full (rest from reference TRBV19 and TRBJ2-7): DGGITQSPKYLFRKEGQNVTLSCEQNLNHDAMYWYRQDPGQGLRLIYYSQIVNDFQKGDIAEGYSVSREKKESFPLTVTSAQKNPTAFYLCASSIIPSRGGLTRRAEQYFGPGTRLTVT.

This sequence joins TRBV18 and TRBJ2-3; 14 bases are a match to TRBD2. The CDR3 sequence is 17 residues long. Germline V gives CDR1 KGHSH, CDR2 LQKENI. Losses at the gene ends were 1 base for V and 4 bases for J; bases not matched to a gene: 4. Here the CDR3 reads CASSPLGLAGGADTQYF. In nucleotides, the CDR3 is TGTGCCAGCTCACCACTTGGACTAGCGGGAGGTGCAGATACGCAGTATTTT.

This chain links TRBV7-2 with TRBJ1-2, with a weak D call TRBD1 (6 bases). The CDR3 has 14 residues. Germline V lookup: CDR1 SGHTA, CDR2 FQGNSA. Trimming shortened V by 5 bases and J by 4 bases, and 14 bases separated the two germline ends. The CDR3 coding sequence is TGTGCCAGCAGCCCTATAAGGACAGCCTATGGCTACACCTTC. As protein: CASSPIRTAYGYTF.